A selection of T cell receptor beta chains follows, all from one sample in a study of beta chain features in type 1 diabetes. The assay was immunoSEQ multiplex PCR, and TCRdb's table has in-frame clones only and misses some. The sample has about 60,000 clones; approximately 62% are singletons. Specimen: Tregs from blood. The receptor source for this set is a woman between 18 and 29 years old in good health. Each CDR3 is given without its conserved first and last residue. Fields, in order: V gene, J gene, CDR3 protein.

V: TRBV4-3
J: TRBJ2-5
CDR3: ASSPSRGGEQY

V: TRBV6-5
J: TRBJ1-5
CDR3: ASCRDRGHQPQH

V: TRBV4-3
J: TRBJ1-4
CDR3: ASSQRTGANEKLF

V: TRBV7-9
J: TRBJ2-2
CDR3: APAATSLNTGELF

V: TRBV4-3
J: TRBJ2-4
CDR3: ASSQDLDRARAKNIQY

V: TRBV19
J: TRBJ1-5
CDR3: ASRRGGYSNQPQH

V: TRBV2
J: TRBJ1-6
CDR3: ASSEETVYNSPLH

V: TRBV18
J: TRBJ2-7
CDR3: ASSTSGYEQY

V: TRBV10-3
J: .
CDR3: AIKGGQGLVSYEQY

V: TRBV19
J: TRBJ2-6
CDR3: ASSIKVRLTSGANVLT

V: TRBV19
J: TRBJ1-6
CDR3: ASRDTLGSYNSPLH

V: TRBV6-5
J: TRBJ2-2
CDR3: ASSGQGWTGELF

V: TRBV7-2
J: TRBJ2-1
CDR3: ASSLVASGISYNEQF

V: TRBV5-1
J: TRBJ1-1
CDR3: ASSLGGLQDTEAF

V: TRBV9
J: TRBJ2-1
CDR3: ASSVRTNHNEQF

V: TRBV10-3
J: TRBJ2-7
CDR3: AISERTGVVEQY

V: TRBV6-1
J: TRBJ1-1
CDR3: ASSEGPGVAF

V: TRBV7-9
J: TRBJ2-5
CDR3: ASSSGETQY

V: TRBV2
J: TRBJ2-3
CDR3: ASSDLNRGVGTDTQY

V: TRBV5-1
J: TRBJ1-2
CDR3: ASSWTGDGYGYT

V: TRBV6-5
J: TRBJ2-5
CDR3: ASSYPSGGAGETQY

V: TRBV7-2
J: TRBJ2-5
CDR3: ASSLGLEETQY

V: TRBV6-5
J: TRBJ2-7
CDR3: ASGRDSAYEQY

V: TRBV18
J: TRBJ1-6
CDR3: ASSPGQGENSPLH

V: TRBV5-1
J: TRBJ2-2
CDR3: ASSRDRPGTGELF

V: TRBV9
J: TRBJ2-1
CDR3: ASSVGLARYNEQF

V: TRBV7-2
J: TRBJ1-3
CDR3: ASSKTGFSGNTIY

V: TRBV2
J: TRBJ2-1
CDR3: ASSELRTGDNEQF

V: TRBV20-1
J: TRBJ2-3
CDR3: SASTTDTQY

V: TRBV7-9
J: TRBJ2-7
CDR3: ASSSRRGPPYEQY

V: TRBV4-3
J: TRBJ1-2
CDR3: ASSQDLGQGANNYGYT

V: TRBV6-5
J: TRBJ1-1
CDR3: ASQQGQGITEAF